One and the same sample provided the 18 T cell receptor beta chains below, sequenced in a study of PD-L1 blockade in urothelial cancer. The data were produced by immunoSEQ multiplex PCR, yet TCRdb's version contains in-frame clones alone and is incomplete. Counted here are 80,000 to 100,000 clones, roughly 82% occurring once; the ten biggest clones make up over 7.5%. The sample was PBMCs, taken around atezolizumab (anti-PD-L1) treatment. These receptors were obtained from a man aged 65 to 85 with urothelial cancer.

This chain links TRBV11-2 with TRBJ1-6; possibly TRBD1 for D (6 bases). From germline, CDR1 is SGHAT and CDR2 FQNNGV. The CDR3 loop spans 14 amino acids. The ends were cut back, 4 bases at V and 10 bases at J, with 14 bases in the middle. CDR3 DNA sequence: TGTGCCAGCAGCTGGAGACAGGCGGGCTCACCCCTCCACTTT. Translation gives CASSWRQAGSPLHF.

Only one count was recorded for this clone. This rearrangement joins TRBV27 to TRBJ2-5; a weak D match, TRBD2 (5 bases). V lost 2 bases and J lost 5, with 12 bases in between. The CDR3 runs to 14 residues. From germline, CDR1 is MNHEY and CDR2 SMNVEV (reference sequence). The CDR3 coding sequence is TGTGCCAGCAGTTTACTCGGGATCGGGGAGACCCAGTACTTC. Amino acids: CASSLLGIGETQYF.

J is TRBJ1-2 and V is TRBV5-4, with D possibly matching TRBD1 (6 bases). V was cut by 4 bases and J by 4 bases, with 14 bases left in between. The germline gives CDR1 SGHNT, CDR2 YYREEE (reference sequence). The CDR3 runs 14 residues. Here the CDR3 reads CASSLQGPGYGYTF. The CDR3 DNA is TGTGCCAGCAGCCTTCAGGGGCCGGGCTATGGCTACACCTTC.

The chain couples TRBV11-2 to TRBJ2-1; the match to TRBD1 covers 10 bases. CDR1 is SGHAT, CDR2 FQNNGV, per germline. Trimming at V came to 4 bases and at J to 6 bases, leaving 6 bases not matched to a gene. This CDR3 is built from 15 residues. CDR3 region: CASSYGRDRGNEQFF. CDR3 coding DNA: TGTGCCAGCAGCTACGGCCGGGACAGGGGCAATGAGCAGTTCTTC.

This clone was observed once. This sequence joins TRBV6-1 and TRBJ1-2; TRBD1 might be the D (6 bases). V was pared by 2 bases and J by 2 bases, with 6 bases between. CDR3 size: 13 residues. Germline-derived CDR1 and CDR2 are MNHNS and SASEGT. CDR3 sequence (DNA): TGTGCCAGCAGTGAAAGGGGGAACTATGGCTACACCTTC. Protein sequence: CASSERGNYGYTF.

The chain is built from TRBV2 and TRBJ2-1, with TRBD2 identical over 8 bases. The V gene's germline CDR1 is SNHLY and CDR2 FYNNEI. The CDR3 spans 15 residues. V was clipped by 6 bases and J by 0 bases; unmatched bases: 4. CDR3 loop: CASSASGLSYNEQFF. As DNA, the CDR3 is TGTGCCAGCAGCGCTAGCGGGCTCTCCTACAATGAGCAGTTCTTC. The full variable domain, in which reference TRBV2 and TRBJ2-1 provide the parts outside the CDR3, is EPEVTQTPSHQVTQMGQEVILRCVPISNHLYFYWYRQILGQKVEFLVSFYNNEISEKSEIFDDQFSVERPDGSNFTLKIRSTKLEDSAMYFCASSASGLSYNEQFFGPGTRLTVL.

This sequence joins TRBV19 and TRBJ2-1; 11 bases agree with TRBD2. J gave up 4 bases and V 3 bases, and 5 bases lay outside the gene matches. The CDR3 is 16 residues long. The germline CDR1 and CDR2 sequences are LNHDA and SQIVND (reference sequence). The CDR3 reads CASSIQLAGDYNEQFF. DNA for the CDR3: TGTGCCAGTAGTATCCAACTAGCGGGGGATTACAATGAGCAGTTCTTC.

The chain is built from TRBV18 and TRBJ2-1; 14 bases line up with TRBD2. This CDR3 is 14 amino acids long. Germline values: CDR1 KGHSH, CDR2 LQKENI. J was trimmed by 7 bases and V by 8 bases; bases with no gene match: 4. This CDR3 is CASMGLAGDNEQFF. The CDR3 region has the DNA TGTGCCAGCATGGGACTAGCGGGAGATAATGAGCAGTTCTTC.

The chain has TRBV11-1 and TRBJ2-1; 13 nucleotides align to TRBD2. Germline trimming cut 6 bases from V and 9 bases from J; bases unmatched to any gene: 8. Germline CDR1 SGHAT, CDR2 FQDESV (reference sequence). This CDR3 spans 15 amino acids. CDR3 coding DNA: TGTGCCAGCAGTGGGACTAGCGGGATTGGCAGTGAGCAGTTCTTC. It is translated as CASSGTSGIGSEQFF. Based on the CDR3 plus reference TRBV11-1 and TRBJ2-1, the full variable domain is EAEVAQSPRYKITEKSQAVAFWCDPISGHATLYWYRQILGQGPELLVQFQDESVVDDSQLPKDRFSAERLKGVDSTLKIQPAELGDSAMYLCASSGTSGIGSEQFFGPGTRLTVL.

The rearrangement links TRBV7-3 to TRBJ2-1; 11 nucleotides agree with TRBD2. Trimming at V came to 1 base and at J to 8 bases, leaving 4 bases not matched to a gene. CDR1 is SGHTA and CDR2 is FQGTGA in the germline V gene. The CDR3 runs 15 residues. CDR3 sequence: CASSLRLAGLDEQFF. The DNA for the CDR3 is TGTGCCAGCAGCTTAAGACTAGCGGGATTGGATGAGCAGTTCTTC.

The V gene is TRBV28, the J gene TRBJ2-2; D is undetermined. This CDR3 region has 11 residues. CDR1 MDHEN and CDR2 SYDVKM come from the germline V gene. V was pared by 4 bases and J by 10 bases, with 7 bases between. The CDR3 DNA reads as TGTGCCAGCAGTTCCTTTATGGAGCTGTTTTTT. Translation gives CASSSFMELFF.

This chain connects TRBV5-4 to TRBJ1-2; a possible D gene is TRBD1 (6 bases). V lost 0 bases, J lost 5 bases, and 20 bases lay in between. The CDR3 is 17 amino acids. Germline values: CDR1 SGHNT, CDR2 YYREEE (reference sequence). The chain's CDR3 is CASSLDRETEQRYGYTF. The CDR3 DNA reads TGTGCCAGCAGCTTGGACAGGGAGACCGAGCAGAGATATGGCTACACCTTC.

The rearrangement uses TRBV5-1 and TRBJ2-5; D is unclear. Per the germline V gene, CDR1 is SGHRS and CDR2 is YFSETQ. This CDR3 is 13 amino acids long. V lost 0 bases to trimming and J lost 4 bases, with 7 bases between them. The CDR3 DNA is TGCGCCAGCAGCTTGGGCAACAGAGAGACCCAGTACTTC. This sequence encodes CASSLGNRETQYF.

In this sample, this clone turned up once. This sequence joins TRBV6-6 and TRBJ1-1, with a weak D call TRBD1 (5 bases). From germline, CDR1 is MNHNY and CDR2 SVGAGI (reference sequence). The CDR3 length is 15 residues. Trimming left V 5 bases short and J 6 bases short, with 19 bases between. This CDR3 is CASSPPGVGVAEAFF. CDR3 coding DNA: TGTGCCAGCAGTCCTCCGGGAGTGGGGGTCGCTGAAGCTTTCTTT.

This clone showed up just a few times. This sequence joins TRBV7-3 and TRBJ2-2, with D possibly being TRBD2 (5 bases). The CDR3 is 16 residues long. CDR1 SGHTA and CDR2 FQGTGA come from the germline V gene. V was cut by 1 base and J by 1 base, with 10 bases left in between. The CDR3 region has the DNA TGTGCCAGCAGCTTAAACGGGGTCCTGAACACCGGGGAGCTGTTTTTT. Translation gives CASSLNGVLNTGELFF.

This chain links TRBV7-9 with TRBJ1-1; no definite D call. Per the germline V gene, CDR1 is SEHNR and CDR2 is FQNEAQ (reference sequence). This CDR3 has 14 amino acids. With 5 bases removed from V and 1 base from J, the gap between germline ends came to 11 bases. This CDR3 is CASSPLAENTEAFF. CDR3 sequence (DNA): TGTGCCAGCAGCCCCTTGGCAGAGAACACTGAAGCTTTCTTT.

J is TRBJ2-3 and V is TRBV7-9; 8 bases fit TRBD1. The CDR3 has 15 amino acids. Germline-derived CDR1 and CDR2 are SEHNR and FQNEAQ (reference sequence). V was pared by 1 base and J by 3 bases, with 3 bases of the junction left unmatched. The CDR3, as DNA: TGTGCCAGCAGCTTAGGGACAGGGAAGACAGATACGCAGTATTTT. Its translation: CASSLGTGKTDTQYF.

V is TRBV6-6 and J is TRBJ1-4, with D perhaps matching TRBD1 (5 bases). CDR3 length equals 16 residues. Trimming stripped 4 bases from V and 6 bases from J, with 18 bases between. Germline V gives CDR1 MNHNY, CDR2 SVGAGI (reference sequence). CDR3 sequence (DNA): TGTGCCAGCAGTTTTGGAAATGGGGGGAAGGATGAAAAACTGTTTTTT. This codes for CASSFGNGGKDEKLFF.